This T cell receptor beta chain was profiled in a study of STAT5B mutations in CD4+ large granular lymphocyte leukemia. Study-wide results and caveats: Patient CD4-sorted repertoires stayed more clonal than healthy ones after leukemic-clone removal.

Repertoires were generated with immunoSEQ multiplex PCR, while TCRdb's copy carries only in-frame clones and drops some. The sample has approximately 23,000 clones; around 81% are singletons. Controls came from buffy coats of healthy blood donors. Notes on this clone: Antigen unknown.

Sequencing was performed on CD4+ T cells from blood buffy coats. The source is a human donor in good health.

Written as DNA, the CDR3 is TGCGCCAGCAGCTTAGGACAGGGGGCAGGAGATACGCAGTATTTT. Residues: CASSLGQGAGDTQYF. This chain connects TRBV5-1 to TRBJ2-3; TRBD1 matches 11 bases. CDR1 and CDR2 (germline): SGHRS, YFSETQ. This CDR3 contains 15 residues. V shed 2 bases and J 5 bases; nucleotides not matched to a gene: 4.